The entry below describes one T cell receptor beta chain. The antigen remains undetermined. Germline CDR1 is SEHNR and CDR2 is FQNEAQ (reference sequence). V lost 5 bases and J lost 9, with 16 bases in between. The CDR3 consists of 13 residues. These data originate in a study of beta chain features in type 1 diabetes. Blood was collected once per donor into heparin, averaging around 120 mL. Expressed TCRB transcripts got sequenced, as all isolated RNA was reverse transcribed. Only in-frame clones appear in the TCRdb table, and some are missing; sequencing was by immunoSEQ multiplex PCR. Of some 240,000 clones in the sample, 16% were seen once. Study-wide results and limits: A cDNA-based sequencing approach could over-represent cells with high TCR expression. TCRB repertoires of naive, central memory and Treg cells appeared more similar among patients than among healthy donors. A moderate, significant TCRB CDR3 shortening appeared in type 1 diabetes across four CD4+ subsets.

This sequence originates from a man aged 25 to 40 with type 1 diabetes. This chain links TRBV7-9 with TRBJ2-5; no firm D call. Material for sequencing was naive CD4+ T cells from blood. The CDR3 DNA reads as TGTGCCAGCAGCCAGAGGTCCCCCTGGGCCCAGTACTTC. Translated: CASSQRSPWAQYF. The full variable domain, completed using reference TRBV7-9 and TRBJ2-5, is DTGVSQNPRHKITKRGQNVTFRCDPISEHNRLYWYRQTLGQGPEFLTYFQNEAQLEKSRLLSDRFSAERPKGSFSTLEIQRTEQGDSAMYLCASSQRSPWAQYFGPGTRLLVL.